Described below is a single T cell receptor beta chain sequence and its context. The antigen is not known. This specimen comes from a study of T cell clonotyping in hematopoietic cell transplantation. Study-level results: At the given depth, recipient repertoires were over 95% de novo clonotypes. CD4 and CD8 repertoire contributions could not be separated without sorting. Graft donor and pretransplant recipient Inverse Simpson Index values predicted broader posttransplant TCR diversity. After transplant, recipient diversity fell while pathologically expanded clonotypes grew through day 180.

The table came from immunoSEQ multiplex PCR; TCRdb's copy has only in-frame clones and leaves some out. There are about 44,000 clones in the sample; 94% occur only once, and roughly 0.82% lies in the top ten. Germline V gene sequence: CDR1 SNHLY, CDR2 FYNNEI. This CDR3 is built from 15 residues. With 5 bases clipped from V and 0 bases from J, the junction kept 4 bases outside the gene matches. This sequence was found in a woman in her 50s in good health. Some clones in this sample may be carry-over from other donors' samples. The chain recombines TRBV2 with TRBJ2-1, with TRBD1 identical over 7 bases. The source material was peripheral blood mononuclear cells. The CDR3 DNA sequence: TGTGCCAGCAGTTGGGACAGAAGCTCCTACAATGAGCAGTTCTTC. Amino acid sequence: CASSWDRSSYNEQFF.